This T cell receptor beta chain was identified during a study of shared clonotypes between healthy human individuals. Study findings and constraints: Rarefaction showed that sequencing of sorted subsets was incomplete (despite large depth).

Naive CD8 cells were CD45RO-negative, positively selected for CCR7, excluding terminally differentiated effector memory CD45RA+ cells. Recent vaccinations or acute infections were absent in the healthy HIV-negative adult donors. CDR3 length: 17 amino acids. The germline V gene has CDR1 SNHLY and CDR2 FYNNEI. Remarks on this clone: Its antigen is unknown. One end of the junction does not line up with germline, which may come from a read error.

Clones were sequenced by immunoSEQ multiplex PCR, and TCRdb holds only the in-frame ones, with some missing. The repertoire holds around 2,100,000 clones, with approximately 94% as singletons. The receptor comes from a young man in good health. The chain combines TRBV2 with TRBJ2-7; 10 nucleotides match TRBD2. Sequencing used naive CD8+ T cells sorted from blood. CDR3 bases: TGTGCCAGCATTGAACTAGCGGGACTCAACCTATCCTACGAGCAGTACTTC. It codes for CASIELAGLNLSYEQYF.